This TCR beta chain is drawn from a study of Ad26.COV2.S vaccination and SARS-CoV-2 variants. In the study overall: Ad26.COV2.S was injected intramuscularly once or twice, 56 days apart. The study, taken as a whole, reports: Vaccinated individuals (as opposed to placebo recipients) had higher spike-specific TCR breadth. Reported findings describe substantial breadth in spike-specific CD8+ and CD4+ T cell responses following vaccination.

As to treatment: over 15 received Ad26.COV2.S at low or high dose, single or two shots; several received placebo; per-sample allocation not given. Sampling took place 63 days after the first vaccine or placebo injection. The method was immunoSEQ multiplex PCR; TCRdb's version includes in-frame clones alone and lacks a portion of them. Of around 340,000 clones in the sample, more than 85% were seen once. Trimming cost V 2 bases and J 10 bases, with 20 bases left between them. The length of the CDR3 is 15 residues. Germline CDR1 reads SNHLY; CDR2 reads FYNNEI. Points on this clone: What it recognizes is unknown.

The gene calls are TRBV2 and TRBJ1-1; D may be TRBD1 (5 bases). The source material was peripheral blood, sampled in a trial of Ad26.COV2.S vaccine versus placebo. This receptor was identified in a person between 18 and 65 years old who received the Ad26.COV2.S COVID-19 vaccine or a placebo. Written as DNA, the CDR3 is TGTGCCAGCAGTGAACTCGGGACCCTGGTTTTGCGAGCTTTCTTT. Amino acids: CASSELGTLVLRAFF.